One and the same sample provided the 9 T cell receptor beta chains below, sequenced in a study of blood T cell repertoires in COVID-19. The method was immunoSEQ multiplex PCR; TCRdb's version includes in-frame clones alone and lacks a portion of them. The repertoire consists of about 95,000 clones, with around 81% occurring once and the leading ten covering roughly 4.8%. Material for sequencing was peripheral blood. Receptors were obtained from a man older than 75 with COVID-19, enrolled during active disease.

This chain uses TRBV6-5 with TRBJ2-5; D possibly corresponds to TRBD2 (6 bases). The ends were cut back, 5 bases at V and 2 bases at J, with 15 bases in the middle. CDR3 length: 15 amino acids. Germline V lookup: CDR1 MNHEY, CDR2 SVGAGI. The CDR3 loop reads CASSRDSAIQETQYF. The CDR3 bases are TGTGCCAGCAGTCGGGACTCGGCCATTCAAGAGACCCAGTACTTC.

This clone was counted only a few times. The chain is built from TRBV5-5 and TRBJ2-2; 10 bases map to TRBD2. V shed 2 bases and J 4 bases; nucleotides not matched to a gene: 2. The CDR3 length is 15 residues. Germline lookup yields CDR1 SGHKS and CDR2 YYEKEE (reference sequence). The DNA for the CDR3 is TGTGCCAGCAGCTTTAGCGGGGGGATCACCGGGGAGCTGTTTTTT. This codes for CASSFSGGITGELFF.

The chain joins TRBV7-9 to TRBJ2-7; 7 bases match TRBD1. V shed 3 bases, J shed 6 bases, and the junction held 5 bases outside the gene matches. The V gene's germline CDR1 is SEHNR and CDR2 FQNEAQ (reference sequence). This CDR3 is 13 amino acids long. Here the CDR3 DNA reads TGTGCCAGCAGCTTTGACAGGGAAGTCGAGCAGTACTTC. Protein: CASSFDREVEQYF.

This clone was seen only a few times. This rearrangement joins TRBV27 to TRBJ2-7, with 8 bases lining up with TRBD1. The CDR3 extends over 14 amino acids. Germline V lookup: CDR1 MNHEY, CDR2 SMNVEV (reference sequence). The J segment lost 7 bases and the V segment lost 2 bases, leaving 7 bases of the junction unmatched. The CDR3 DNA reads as TGTGCCAGCAGTTTAGGCCCAGGGGGCTGGGAGCAGTACTTC. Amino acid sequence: CASSLGPGGWEQYF.

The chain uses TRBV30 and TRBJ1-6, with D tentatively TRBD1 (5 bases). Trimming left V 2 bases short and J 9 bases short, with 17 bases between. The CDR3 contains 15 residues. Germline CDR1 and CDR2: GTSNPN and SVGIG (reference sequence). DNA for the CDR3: TGTGCCTGGAGTCGGTTTGGGGCCGGTATTTCACCCCTCCACTTT. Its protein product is CAWSRFGAGISPLHF.

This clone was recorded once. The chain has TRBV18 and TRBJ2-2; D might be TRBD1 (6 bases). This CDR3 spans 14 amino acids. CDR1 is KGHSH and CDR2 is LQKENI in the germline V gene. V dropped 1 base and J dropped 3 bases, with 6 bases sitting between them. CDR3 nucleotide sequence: TGTGCCAGCTCACCACAGGGGGACACCGGGGAGCTGTTTTTT. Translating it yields CASSPQGDTGELFF. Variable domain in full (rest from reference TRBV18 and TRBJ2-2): NAGVMQNPRHLVRRRGQEARLRCSPMKGHSHVYWYRQLPEEGLKFMVYLQKENIIDESGMPKERFSAEFPKEGPSILRIQQVVRGDSAAYFCASSPQGDTGELFFGEGSRLTVL.

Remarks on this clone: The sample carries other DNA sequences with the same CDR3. The CDR3 protein is CASSERLAGRREQYF. For the CDR3, the DNA is TGTGCCAGCAGTGAAAGACTGGCGGGAAGAAGGGAGCAGTACTTC. The rearrangement links TRBV27 to TRBJ2-7, with D tentatively TRBD2 (6 bases). V lost 5 bases to trimming and J lost 7 bases, with 21 bases between them. The CDR3 is 15 amino acids. Germline CDR1 MNHEY, CDR2 SMNVEV (reference sequence).

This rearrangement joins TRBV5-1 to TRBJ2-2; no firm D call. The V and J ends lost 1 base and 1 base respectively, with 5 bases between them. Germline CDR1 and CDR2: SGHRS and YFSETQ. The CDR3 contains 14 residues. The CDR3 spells CASSLPGNTGELFF. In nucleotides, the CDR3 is TGCGCCAGCAGCTTGCCAGGGAACACCGGGGAGCTGTTTTTT.

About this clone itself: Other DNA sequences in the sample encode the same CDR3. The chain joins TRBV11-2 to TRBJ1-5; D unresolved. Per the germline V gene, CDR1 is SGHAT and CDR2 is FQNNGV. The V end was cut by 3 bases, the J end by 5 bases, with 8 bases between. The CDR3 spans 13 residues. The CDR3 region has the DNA TGTGCCAGCAGCTTTCCCGGGTATCAGCCCCAGCATTTT. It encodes CASSFPGYQPQHF.